The entry below describes one TCR beta chain. Seattle patients were enrolled while actively infected and followed longitudinally. The data derive from a study of blood T cell repertoires in COVID-19. Looking at the study overall: Both acute and convalescent COVID-19 samples were obtained from the United States, Italy and Spain. PBMCs, B-cell-depleted T cells, or T cells provided the cDNA or gDNA that made up the material.

Per the original methods: Nucleated cell number was recorded as an estimate derived from reference gene primer amplification. The method was immunoSEQ multiplex PCR; TCRdb's version includes in-frame clones alone and lacks a portion of them. V and J calls and clone size come straight from that table; D and trimming were deduced from the DNA. The data hold 250,000 to 350,000 clones, with 80% to 85% observed a single time. The CDR3 is 14 residues long. The V gene's germline CDR1 is SNHLY and CDR2 FYNNEI. V lost 0 bases to trimming and J lost 7 bases; unmatched junction nucleotides: 4. The receptor comes from a person aged 65 to 79 with COVID-19, enrolled during active disease. The chain links TRBV2 to TRBJ1-2, with 8 bases matching TRBD1. Sequenced sample: peripheral blood. CDR3 protein: CASSEAQGAGGYTF. The CDR3 bases are TGTGCCAGCAGTGAAGCCCAGGGGGCAGGTGGCTACACCTTC. Complete variable domain (other parts from reference TRBV2 and TRBJ1-2): EPEVTQTPSHQVTQMGQEVILRCVPISNHLYFYWYRQILGQKVEFLVSFYNNEISEKSEIFDDQFSVERPDGSNFTLKIRSTKLEDSAMYFCASSEAQGAGGYTFGSGTRLTVV.